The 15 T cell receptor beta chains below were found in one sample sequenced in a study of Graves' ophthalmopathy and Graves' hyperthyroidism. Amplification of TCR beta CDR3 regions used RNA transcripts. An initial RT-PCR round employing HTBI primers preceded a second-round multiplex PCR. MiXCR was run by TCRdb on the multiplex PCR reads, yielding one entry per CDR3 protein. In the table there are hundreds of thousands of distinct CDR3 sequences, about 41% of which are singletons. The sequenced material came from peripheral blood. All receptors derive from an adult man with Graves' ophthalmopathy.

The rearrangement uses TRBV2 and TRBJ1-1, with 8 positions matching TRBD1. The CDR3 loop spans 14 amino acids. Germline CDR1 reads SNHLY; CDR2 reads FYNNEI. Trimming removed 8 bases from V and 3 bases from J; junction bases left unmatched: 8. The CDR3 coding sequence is TGTGCCAGCGTGACAGGGGCTGGGGACACTGAAGCTTTCTTT. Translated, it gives CASVTGAGDTEAFF.

CDR3 residues: CASSWAREPQHF. DNA of the CDR3: TGTGCCAGCAGCTGGGCCAGGGAGCCCCAGCATTTT. This chain connects TRBV7-8 to TRBJ1-5; TRBD1 is a possible D gene (5 bases). The germline CDR1 and CDR2 sequences are SGHVS and FQNEAQ. CDR3 size: 12 residues. V shed 4 bases and J shed 8 bases, with 9 bases lying between them.

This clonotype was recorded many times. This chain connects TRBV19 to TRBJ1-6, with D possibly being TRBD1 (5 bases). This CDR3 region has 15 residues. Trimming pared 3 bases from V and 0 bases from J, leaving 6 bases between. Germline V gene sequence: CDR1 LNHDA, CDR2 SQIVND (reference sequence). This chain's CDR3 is CASSIDSSYNSPLHF. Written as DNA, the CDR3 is TGTGCCAGTAGTATCGACAGCTCCTATAATTCACCCCTCCACTTT.

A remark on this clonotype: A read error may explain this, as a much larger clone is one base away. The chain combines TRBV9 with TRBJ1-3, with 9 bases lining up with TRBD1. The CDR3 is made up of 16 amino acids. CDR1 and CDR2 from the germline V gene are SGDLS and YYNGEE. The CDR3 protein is CASSAGTGRPGDTIYF. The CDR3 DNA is TGTGCCAGCAGCGCCGGGACAGGGCGTCCTGGAGACACCATATATTTT.

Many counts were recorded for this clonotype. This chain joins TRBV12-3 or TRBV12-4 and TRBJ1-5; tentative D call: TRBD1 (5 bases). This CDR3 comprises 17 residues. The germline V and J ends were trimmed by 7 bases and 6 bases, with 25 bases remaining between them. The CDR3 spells CASTQFWGRDRGQPQHF. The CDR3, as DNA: TGTGCCAGCACCCAATTTTGGGGCAGGGACCGTGGTCAGCCCCAGCATTTT.

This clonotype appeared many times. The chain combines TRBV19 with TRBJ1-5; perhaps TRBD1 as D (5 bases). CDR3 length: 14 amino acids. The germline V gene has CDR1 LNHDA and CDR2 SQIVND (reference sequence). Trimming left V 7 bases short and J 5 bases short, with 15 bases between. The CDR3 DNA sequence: TGTGCCAGTAACGCTCAGGGAGGGTATCAGCCCCAGCATTTT. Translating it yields CASNAQGGYQPQHF.

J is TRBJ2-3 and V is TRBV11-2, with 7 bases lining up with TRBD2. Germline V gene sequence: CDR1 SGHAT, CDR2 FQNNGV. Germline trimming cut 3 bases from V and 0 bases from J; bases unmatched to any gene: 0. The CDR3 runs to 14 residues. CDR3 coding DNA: TGTGCCAGCAGCTTCGGGGGGAGCACAGATACGCAGTATTTT. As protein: CASSFGGSTDTQYF.

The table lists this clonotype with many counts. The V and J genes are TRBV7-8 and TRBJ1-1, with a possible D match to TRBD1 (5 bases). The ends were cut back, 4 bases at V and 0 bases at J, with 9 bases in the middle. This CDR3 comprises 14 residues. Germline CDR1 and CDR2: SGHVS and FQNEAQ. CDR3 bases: TGTGCCAGCAGCTCCCGGGGCGTGAACACTGAAGCTTTCTTT. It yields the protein CASSSRGVNTEAFF. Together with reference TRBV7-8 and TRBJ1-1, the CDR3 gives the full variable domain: GAGVSQSPRYKVAKRGQDVALRCDPISGHVSLFWYQQALGQGPEFLTYFQNEAQLDKSGLPSDRFFAERPEGSVSTLKIQRTQQEDSAVYLCASSSRGVNTEAFFGQGTRLTVV.

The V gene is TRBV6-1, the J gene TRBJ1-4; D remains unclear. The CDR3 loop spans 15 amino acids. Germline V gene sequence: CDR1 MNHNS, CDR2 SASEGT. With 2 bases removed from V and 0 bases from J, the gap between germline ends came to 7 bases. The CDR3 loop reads CASSELTATNEKLFF. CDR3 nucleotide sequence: TGTGCCAGCAGTGAATTGACTGCAACTAATGAAAAACTGTTTTTT.

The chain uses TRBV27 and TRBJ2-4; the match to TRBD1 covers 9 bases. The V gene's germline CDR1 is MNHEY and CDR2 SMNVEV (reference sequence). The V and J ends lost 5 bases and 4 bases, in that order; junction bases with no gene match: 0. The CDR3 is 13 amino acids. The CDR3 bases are TGTGCCAGCAGTGGGACAGGGAAAAACATTCAGTACTTC. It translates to CASSGTGKNIQYF.

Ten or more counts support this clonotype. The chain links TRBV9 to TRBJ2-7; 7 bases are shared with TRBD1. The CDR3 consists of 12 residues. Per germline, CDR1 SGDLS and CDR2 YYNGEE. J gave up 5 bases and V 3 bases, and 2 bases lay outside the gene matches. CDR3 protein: CASSATGNEQYF. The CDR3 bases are TGTGCCAGCAGCGCGACAGGGAACGAGCAGTACTTC.

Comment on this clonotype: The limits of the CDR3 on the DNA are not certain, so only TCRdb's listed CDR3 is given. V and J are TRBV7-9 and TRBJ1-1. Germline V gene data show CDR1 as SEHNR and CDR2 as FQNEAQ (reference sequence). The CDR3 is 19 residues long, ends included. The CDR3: CASSIYLCSVSRGGAEAFF.

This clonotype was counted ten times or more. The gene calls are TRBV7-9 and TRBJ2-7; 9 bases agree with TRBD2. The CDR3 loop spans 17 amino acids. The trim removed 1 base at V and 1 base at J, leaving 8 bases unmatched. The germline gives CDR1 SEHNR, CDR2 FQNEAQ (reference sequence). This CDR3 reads CASSLGGQAGGSYEQYF. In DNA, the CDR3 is TGTGCCAGCAGCTTAGGCGGTCAAGCGGGAGGATCCTACGAGCAGTACTTC.

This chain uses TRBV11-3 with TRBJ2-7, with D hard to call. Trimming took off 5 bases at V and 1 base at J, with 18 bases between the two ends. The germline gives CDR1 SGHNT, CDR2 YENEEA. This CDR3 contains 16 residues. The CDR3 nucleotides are TGTGCCAGCAGCCCGAGAACCAATTCCCAATCCTACGAGCAGTACTTC. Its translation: CASSPRTNSQSYEQYF.

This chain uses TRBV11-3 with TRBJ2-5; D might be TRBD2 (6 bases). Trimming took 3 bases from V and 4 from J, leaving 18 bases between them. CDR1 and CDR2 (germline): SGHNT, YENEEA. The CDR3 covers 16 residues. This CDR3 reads CASSFPGSTGLETQYF. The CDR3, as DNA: TGTGCCAGCAGCTTCCCCGGGAGCACGGGGTTAGAGACCCAGTACTTC.